The entry below gives a single T cell receptor beta chain sequence along with its context. The CDR3 has 16 residues. Germline CDR1 is SEHNR and CDR2 is FQNEAQ (reference sequence). This entry is derived from a study of T cells expressing NK-cell markers. On the study more broadly: In sorted CD3+CD56+NKG2C+, CD3+CD56+NKG2C- and CD3+CD56-NKG2C+ T cells, TCR beta repertoires were obtained. HCMV seropositivity marked seven of the eight sequenced donors; one was seronegative.

No DNA is given; TCRdb re-called the 5' RACE reads and lists each CDR3 protein once. This repertoire comprises 120,000 to 150,000 distinct CDR3 sequences; its ten largest clones make up approximately 12%. The specimen was blood T cells: a sorted CD56 or NKG2C T cell subset, CD4+ or CD8+ T cells, or bulk PBMC T cells (not recorded which). The source is a man aged 18 to 30 in good health. This sequence joins TRBV7-9 and TRBJ2-5; TCRdb's D gene call, TRBD1, goes unchecked for lack of DNA. The CDR3 spells CASSVLTDRGQETQYF.